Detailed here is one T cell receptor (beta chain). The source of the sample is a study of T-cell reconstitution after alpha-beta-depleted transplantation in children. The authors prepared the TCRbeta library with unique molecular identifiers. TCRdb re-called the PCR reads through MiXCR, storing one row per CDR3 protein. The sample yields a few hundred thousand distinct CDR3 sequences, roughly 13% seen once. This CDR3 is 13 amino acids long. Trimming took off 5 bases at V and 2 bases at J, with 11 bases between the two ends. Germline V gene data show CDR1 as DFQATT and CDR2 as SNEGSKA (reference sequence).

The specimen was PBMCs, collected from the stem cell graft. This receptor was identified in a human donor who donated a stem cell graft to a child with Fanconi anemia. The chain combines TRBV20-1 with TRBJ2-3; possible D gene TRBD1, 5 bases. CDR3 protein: CSAGAVNTDTQYF. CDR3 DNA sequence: TGCAGTGCTGGGGCTGTCAACACAGATACGCAGTATTTT.